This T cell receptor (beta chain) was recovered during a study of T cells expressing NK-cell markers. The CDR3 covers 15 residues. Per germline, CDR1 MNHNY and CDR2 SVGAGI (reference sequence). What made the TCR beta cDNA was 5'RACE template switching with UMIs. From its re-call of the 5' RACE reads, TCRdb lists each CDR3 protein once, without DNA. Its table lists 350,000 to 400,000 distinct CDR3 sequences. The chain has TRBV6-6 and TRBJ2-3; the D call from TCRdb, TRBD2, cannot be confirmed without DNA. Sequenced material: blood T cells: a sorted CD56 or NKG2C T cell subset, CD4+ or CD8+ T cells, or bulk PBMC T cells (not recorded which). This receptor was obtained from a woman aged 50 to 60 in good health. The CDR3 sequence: CASRLGLASTDTQYF.